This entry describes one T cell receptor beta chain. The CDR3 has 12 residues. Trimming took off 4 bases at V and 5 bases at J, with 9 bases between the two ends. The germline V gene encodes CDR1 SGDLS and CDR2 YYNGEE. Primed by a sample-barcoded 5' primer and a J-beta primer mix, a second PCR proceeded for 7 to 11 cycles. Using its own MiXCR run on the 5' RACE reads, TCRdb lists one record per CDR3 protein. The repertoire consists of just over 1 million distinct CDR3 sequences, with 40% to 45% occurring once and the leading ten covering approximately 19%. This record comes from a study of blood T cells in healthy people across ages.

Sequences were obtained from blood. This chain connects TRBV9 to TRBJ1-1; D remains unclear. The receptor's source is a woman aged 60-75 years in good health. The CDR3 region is CASSPGYTEAFF. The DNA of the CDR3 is TGTGCCAGCAGCCCGGGGTATACTGAAGCTTTCTTT. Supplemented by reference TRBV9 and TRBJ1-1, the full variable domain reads DSGVTQTPKHLITATGQRVTLRCSPRSGDLSVYWYQQSLDQGLQFLIQYYNGEERAKGNILERFSAQQFPDLHSELNLSSLELGDSALYFCASSPGYTEAFFGQGTRLTVV.